Below, 9 T cell receptor beta chains from the same sample are listed, as sequenced in a study of T cells in Graves' hyperthyroidism and ophthalmopathy. Amplified TCR beta CDR3 regions derived from RNA transcripts. Carried out on the TCR CDR3, a first-round RT-PCR used the HTBI primer set. Via MiXCR, TCRdb re-called the multiplex PCR reads, giving one row per CDR3 protein. The sample contains about 500,000 distinct CDR3 sequences, over 13% of which appear only once. The sequenced material came from blood. The source is a young woman with Graves' hyperthyroidism.

This clonotype was observed at least ten times. The V and J genes are TRBV27 and TRBJ1-2, with 7 positions matching TRBD1. V was pared by 1 base and J by 5 bases, with 7 bases of the junction left unmatched. The CDR3 consists of 15 residues. Germline V gene sequence: CDR1 MNHEY, CDR2 SMNVEV (reference sequence). This CDR3 reads CASSLFGTASYGYTF. DNA of the CDR3: TGTGCCAGCAGTTTATTTGGGACAGCCTCATATGGCTACACCTTC.

This clonotype was recorded many times. The V call is TRBV4-1, the J call TRBJ2-7; unclear D gene. There are 14 residues in the CDR3. With 9 bases removed from V and 0 bases from J, the gap between germline ends came to 15 bases. Germline CDR1 MGHRA, CDR2 YSYEKL. The CDR3 DNA is TGCGCCAGTTCACGCGCCCGCTACTCCTACGAGCAGTACTTC. It yields the protein CASSRARYSYEQYF.

This clonotype was observed many times. The J gene is TRBJ1-3, the V gene TRBV6-5; 7 positions agree with TRBD1. The CDR3 loop spans 16 amino acids. Germline lookup yields CDR1 MNHEY and CDR2 SVGAGI. Germline trimming cut 0 bases from V and 0 bases from J; bases unmatched to any gene: 2. The CDR3 sequence is CASSYSQGGSGNTIYF. The CDR3 DNA follows: TGTGCCAGCAGTTACTCCCAGGGGGGCTCTGGAAACACCATATATTTT.

This clonotype was counted at least ten times. This sequence joins TRBV3-1 and TRBJ2-7, with 7 bases identical to TRBD1. The CDR3 is made up of 14 amino acids. Trimming at V came to 3 bases and at J to 0 bases, leaving 2 bases not matched to a gene. CDR1 LGHDT and CDR2 YNNKEL come from the germline V gene (reference sequence). The CDR3 DNA is TGTGCCAGCAGCCACGGGGACAGCTCCTACGAGCAGTACGTC. Translation: CASSHGDSSYEQYV.

This clonotype was recorded at least ten times. V gene TRBV3-1 combines with J gene TRBJ1-6; maybe TRBD1 (5 bases). CDR1 is LGHDT and CDR2 is YNNKEL in the germline V gene (reference sequence). The ends were cut back, 4 bases at V and 3 bases at J, with 16 bases in the middle. The CDR3 spans 17 residues. The CDR3 loop reads CASSLTGPSYYNSPLHF. The CDR3 region has the DNA TGTGCCAGCAGCCTTACAGGACCTTCTTACTATAATTCACCCCTCCACTTT.

This clonotype was recorded at least ten times. This chain links TRBV27 with TRBJ2-5; tentative D call: TRBD1 (5 bases). This CDR3 region has 14 residues. Deletions cut 6 bases from V and 1 base from J, with 12 bases between. In germline, CDR1 is MNHEY, CDR2 SMNVEV (reference sequence). The CDR3 reads CASSRRQSQETQYF. For the CDR3, the DNA is TGTGCCAGCAGCCGCCGACAGTCCCAAGAGACCCAGTACTTC.

This clonotype occurred many times. The V and J genes are TRBV12-3 or TRBV12-4 and TRBJ1-1, with D uncertain. This CDR3 is 14 amino acids long. Trimming took off 6 bases at V and 3 bases at J, with 14 bases between the two ends. The CDR3 DNA follows: TGTGCCAGCAGCCGGACCGCCGGGGACACTGAAGCTTTCTTT. Amino acid sequence: CASSRTAGDTEAFF.

This clonotype was seen ten or more times. The chain links TRBV6-1 to TRBJ1-1; possible D gene TRBD1, 5 bases. The V end lost 7 bases, the J end lost 4 bases, and 25 bases lay between the germline ends. CDR1 and CDR2 (germline): MNHNS, SASEGT. This CDR3 contains 17 residues. Here the CDR3 DNA reads TGTGCCAGCATCAGGCGAGGGGACTGGCCCTCGGCCACTGAAGCTTTCTTT. This gives the protein CASIRRGDWPSATEAFF.

For this clonotype: A much larger clone sits a single nucleotide away, making a read error possible. V gene TRBV9 combines with J gene TRBJ2-7, with TRBD2 matching over 8 bases. The V segment lost 7 bases and the J segment 4 bases; nucleotides outside the gene matches: 10. There are 14 residues in the CDR3. CDR1 and CDR2 from the germline V gene are SGDLS and YYNGEE. The CDR3 DNA reads TGTGCCAGCGGCCGCAAGGGACTAGAATACGAGCAGTACTTC. This gives the protein CASGRKGLEYEQYF.